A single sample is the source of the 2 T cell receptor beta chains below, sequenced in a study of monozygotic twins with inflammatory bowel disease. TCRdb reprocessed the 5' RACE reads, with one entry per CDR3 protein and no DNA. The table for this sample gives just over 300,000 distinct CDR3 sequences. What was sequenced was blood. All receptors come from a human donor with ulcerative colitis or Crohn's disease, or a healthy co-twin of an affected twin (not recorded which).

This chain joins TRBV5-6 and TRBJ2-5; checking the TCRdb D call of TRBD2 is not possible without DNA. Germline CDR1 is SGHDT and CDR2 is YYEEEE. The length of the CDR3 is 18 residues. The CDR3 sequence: CASSSLRSGGDLRETQYF.

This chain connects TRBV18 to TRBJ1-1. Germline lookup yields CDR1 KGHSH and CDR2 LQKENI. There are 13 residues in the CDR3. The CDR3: CASSPQGHTEAFF.